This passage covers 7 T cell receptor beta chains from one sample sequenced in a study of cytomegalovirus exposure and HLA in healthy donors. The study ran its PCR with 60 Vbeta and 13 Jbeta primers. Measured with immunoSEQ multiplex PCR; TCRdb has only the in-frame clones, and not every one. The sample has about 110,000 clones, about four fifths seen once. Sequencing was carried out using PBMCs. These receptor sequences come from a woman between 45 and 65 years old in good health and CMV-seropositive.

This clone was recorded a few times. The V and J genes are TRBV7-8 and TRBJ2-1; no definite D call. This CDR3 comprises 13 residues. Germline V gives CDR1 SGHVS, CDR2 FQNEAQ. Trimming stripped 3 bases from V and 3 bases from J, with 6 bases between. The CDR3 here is CASSFQNYNEQFF. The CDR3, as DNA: TGTGCCAGCAGCTTCCAGAACTACAATGAGCAGTTCTTC.

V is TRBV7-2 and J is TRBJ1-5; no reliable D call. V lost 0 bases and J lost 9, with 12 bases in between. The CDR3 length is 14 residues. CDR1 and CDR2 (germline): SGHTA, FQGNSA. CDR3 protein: CASSLASGSRPQHF. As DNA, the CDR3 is TGTGCCAGCAGCTTAGCGTCGGGGTCGAGGCCCCAGCATTTT.

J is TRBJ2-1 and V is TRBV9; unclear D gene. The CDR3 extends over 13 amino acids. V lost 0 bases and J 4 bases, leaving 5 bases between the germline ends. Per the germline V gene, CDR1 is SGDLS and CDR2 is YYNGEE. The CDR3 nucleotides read TGTGCCAGCAGCGTAGATAGATACAATGAGCAGTTCTTC. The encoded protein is CASSVDRYNEQFF.

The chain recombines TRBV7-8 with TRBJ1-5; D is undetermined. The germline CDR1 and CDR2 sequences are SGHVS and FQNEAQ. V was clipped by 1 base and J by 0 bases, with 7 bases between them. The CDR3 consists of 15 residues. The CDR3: CASSLGGYSNQPQHF. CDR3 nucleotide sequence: TGTGCCAGCAGCTTAGGAGGTTATAGCAATCAGCCCCAGCATTTT. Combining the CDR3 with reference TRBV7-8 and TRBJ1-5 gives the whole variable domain GAGVSQSPRYKVAKRGQDVALRCDPISGHVSLFWYQQALGQGPEFLTYFQNEAQLDKSGLPSDRFFAERPEGSVSTLKIQRTQQEDSAVYLCASSLGGYSNQPQHFGDGTRLSIL.

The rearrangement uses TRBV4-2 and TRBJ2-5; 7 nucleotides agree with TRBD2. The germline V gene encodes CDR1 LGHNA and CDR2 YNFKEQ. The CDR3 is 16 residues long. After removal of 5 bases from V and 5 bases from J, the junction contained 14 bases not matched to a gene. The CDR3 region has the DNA TGTGCCAGCAGCTTTGGGGGGGTCGAAGGGTCCGAGACCCAGTACTTC. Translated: CASSFGGVEGSETQYF.

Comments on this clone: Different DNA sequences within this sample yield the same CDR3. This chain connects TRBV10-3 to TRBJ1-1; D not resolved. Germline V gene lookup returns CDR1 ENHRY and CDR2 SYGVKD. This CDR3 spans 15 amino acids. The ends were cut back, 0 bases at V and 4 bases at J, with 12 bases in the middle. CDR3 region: CAISESRGSGTEAFF. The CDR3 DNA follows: TGTGCCATCAGTGAGTCGCGGGGTTCGGGCACTGAAGCTTTCTTT.

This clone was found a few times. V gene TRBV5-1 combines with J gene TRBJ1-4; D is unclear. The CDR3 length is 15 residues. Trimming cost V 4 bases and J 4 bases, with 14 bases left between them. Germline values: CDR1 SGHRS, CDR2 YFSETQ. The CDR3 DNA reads TGCGCCAGCAGCCTATCCCCGCGGGTTAATGAAAAACTGTTTTTT. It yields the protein CASSLSPRVNEKLFF.